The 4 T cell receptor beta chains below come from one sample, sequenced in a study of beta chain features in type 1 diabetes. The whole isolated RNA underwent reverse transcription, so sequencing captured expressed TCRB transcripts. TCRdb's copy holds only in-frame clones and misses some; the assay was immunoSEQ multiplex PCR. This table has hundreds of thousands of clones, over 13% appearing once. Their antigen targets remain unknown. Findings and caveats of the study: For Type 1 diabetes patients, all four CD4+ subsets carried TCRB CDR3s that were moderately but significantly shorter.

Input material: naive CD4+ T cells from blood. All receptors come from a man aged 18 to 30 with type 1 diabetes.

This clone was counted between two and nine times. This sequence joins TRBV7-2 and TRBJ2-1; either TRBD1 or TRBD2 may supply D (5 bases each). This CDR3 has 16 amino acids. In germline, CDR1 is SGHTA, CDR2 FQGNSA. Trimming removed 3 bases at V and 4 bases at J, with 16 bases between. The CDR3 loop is CASSFRSRDRYNEQFF. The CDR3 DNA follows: TGTGCCAGCAGCTTTCGTAGCCGGGACCGATACAATGAGCAGTTCTTC.

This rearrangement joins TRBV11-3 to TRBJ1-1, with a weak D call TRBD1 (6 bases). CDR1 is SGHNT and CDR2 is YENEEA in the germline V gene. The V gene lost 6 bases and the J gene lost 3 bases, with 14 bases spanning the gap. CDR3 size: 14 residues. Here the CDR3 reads CASSSTGWDTEAFF. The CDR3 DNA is TGTGCCAGCAGTTCTACAGGGTGGGACACTGAAGCTTTCTTT.

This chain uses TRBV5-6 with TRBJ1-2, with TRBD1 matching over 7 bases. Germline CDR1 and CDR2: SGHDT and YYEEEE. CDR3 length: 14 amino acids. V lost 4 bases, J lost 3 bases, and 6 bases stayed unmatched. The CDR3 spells CASSARDRYYGYTF. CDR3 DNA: TGTGCCAGCAGCGCCAGGGACAGATACTATGGCTACACCTTC.

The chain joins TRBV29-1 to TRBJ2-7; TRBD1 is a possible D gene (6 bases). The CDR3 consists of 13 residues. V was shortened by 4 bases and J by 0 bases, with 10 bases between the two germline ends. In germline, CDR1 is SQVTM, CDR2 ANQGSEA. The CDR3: CSVVGHSSYEQYF. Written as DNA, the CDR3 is TGCAGCGTTGTGGGACACTCCTCCTACGAGCAGTACTTC.